This T cell receptor (beta chain) was obtained from a study of identical twins. Study-wide results and caveats: Invariant MAIT and iNKT cells could partly confound zero-insertion analyses. Reduced insertions were recorded for abundant cord blood beta clonotypes, with no such pattern in memory repertoires.

To note about this clonotype: Its antigen is unidentified.

Losses at the gene ends were 1 base for V and 4 bases for J; bases not matched to a gene: 9. Germline V gives CDR1 MGHRA, CDR2 YSYEKL. The CDR3 has 17 residues. Template switching created a universal primer site, and the cDNA included unique molecular identifiers. TCRdb processed the 5' RACE reads anew with MiXCR; each CDR3 protein has one entry. The sample contains a few hundred thousand distinct CDR3 sequences, approximately 8.3% of which appear only once. These records were also assigned to another study, of yellow fever vaccine responses in identical twins.

The chain carries TRBV4-1 and TRBJ2-2; 7 bases fit TRBD1. The clonotype was recovered from a woman aged 18-35 years in good health. The material sequenced was CD8+ T cells sorted from blood. The CDR3 loop reads CASSQVGAGGFTGELFF. As DNA, the CDR3 is TGCGCCAGCAGCCAAGTAGGGGCAGGGGGATTCACCGGGGAGCTGTTTTTT.